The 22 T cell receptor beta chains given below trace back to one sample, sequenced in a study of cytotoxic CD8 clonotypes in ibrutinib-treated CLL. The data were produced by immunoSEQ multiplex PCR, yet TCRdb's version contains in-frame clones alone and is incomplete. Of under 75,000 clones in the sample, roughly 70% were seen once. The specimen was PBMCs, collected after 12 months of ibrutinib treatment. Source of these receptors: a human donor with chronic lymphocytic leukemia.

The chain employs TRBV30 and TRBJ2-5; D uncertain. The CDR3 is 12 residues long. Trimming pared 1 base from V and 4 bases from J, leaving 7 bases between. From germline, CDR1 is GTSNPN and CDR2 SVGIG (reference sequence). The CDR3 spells CAWSEGSETQYF. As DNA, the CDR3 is TGTGCCTGGAGTGAGGGTTCAGAGACCCAGTACTTC.

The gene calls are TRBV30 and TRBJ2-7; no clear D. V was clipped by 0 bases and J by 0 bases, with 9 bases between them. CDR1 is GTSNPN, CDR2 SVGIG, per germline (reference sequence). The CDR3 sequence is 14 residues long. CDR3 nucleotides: TGTGCCTGGAGTGTCGGCGGTAGCTCCTACGAGCAGTACTTC. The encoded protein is CAWSVGGSSYEQYF.

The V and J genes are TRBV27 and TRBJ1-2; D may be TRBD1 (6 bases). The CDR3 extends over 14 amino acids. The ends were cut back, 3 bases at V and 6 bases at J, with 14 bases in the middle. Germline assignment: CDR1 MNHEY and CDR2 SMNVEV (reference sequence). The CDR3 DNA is TGTGCCAGCAGTTTGGCAGGGGCCGACCATGGCTACACCTTC. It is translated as CASSLAGADHGYTF.

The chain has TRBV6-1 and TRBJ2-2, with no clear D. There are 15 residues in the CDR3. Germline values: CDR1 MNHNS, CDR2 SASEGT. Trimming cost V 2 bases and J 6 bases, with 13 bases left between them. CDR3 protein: CASSEKGRVAGELFF. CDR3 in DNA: TGTGCCAGCAGTGAAAAGGGTAGGGTTGCCGGGGAGCTGTTTTTT.

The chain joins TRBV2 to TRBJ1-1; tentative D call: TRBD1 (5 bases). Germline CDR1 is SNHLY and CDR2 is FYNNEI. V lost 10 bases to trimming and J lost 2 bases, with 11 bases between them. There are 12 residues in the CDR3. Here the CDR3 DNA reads TGTGCCACCCAGGGTGGTAACACTGAAGCTTTCTTT. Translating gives CATQGGNTEAFF.

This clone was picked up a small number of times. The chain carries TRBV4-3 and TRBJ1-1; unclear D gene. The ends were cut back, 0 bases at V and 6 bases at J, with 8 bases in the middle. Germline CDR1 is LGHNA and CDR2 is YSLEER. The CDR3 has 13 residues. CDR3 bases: TGCGCCAGCAGCCAAGATGTTAGCGCTGAAGCTTTCTTT. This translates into CASSQDVSAEAFF.

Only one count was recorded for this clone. The CDR3 loop reads CSARVWGEQFF. The CDR3 coding sequence is TGCAGTGCTAGAGTTTGGGGTGAGCAGTTCTTC. The chain employs TRBV20-1 and TRBJ2-1; D is unclear. The germline V gene has CDR1 DFQATT and CDR2 SNEGSKA (reference sequence). This CDR3 has 11 residues. V was trimmed by 1 base and J by 9 bases, leaving 7 bases between them.

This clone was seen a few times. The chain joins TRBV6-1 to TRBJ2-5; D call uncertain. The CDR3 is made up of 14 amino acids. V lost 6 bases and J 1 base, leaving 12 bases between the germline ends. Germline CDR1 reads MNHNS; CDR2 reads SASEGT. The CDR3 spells CASSPGLVQETQYF. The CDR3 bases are TGTGCCAGCAGCCCCGGGCTAGTCCAAGAGACCCAGTACTTC.

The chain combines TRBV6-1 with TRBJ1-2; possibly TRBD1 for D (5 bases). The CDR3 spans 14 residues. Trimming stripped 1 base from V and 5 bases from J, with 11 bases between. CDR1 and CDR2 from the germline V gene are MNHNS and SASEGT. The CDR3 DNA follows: TGTGCCAGCAGTGAAGTGGGGGAGGGGTATGGCTACACCTTC. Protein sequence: CASSEVGEGYGYTF.

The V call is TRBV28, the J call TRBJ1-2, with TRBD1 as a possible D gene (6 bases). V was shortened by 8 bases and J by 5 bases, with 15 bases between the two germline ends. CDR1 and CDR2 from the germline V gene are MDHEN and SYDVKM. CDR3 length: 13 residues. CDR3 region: CASGEGTGYGYTF. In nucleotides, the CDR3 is TGTGCCAGCGGCGAGGGCACAGGGTATGGCTACACCTTC.

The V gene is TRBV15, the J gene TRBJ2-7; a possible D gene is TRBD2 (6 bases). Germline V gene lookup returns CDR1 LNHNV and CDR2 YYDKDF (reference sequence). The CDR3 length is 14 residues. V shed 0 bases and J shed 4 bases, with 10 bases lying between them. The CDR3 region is CATSREGSGYEQYF. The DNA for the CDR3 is TGTGCCACCAGCAGAGAGGGGAGCGGGTACGAGCAGTACTTC. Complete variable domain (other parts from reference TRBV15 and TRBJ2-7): DAMVIQNPRYQVTQFGKPVTLSCSQTLNHNVMYWYQQKSSQAPKLLFHYYDKDFNNEADTPDNFQSRRPNTSFCFLDIRSPGLGDTAMYLCATSREGSGYEQYFGPGTRLTVT.

As DNA, the CDR3 is TGTGCCAGCAGAGACAGGGGTGGCGGGGAGCTGTTTTTT. It translates to CASRDRGGGELFF. V usage is TRBV7-3 and J usage is TRBJ2-2, with TRBD1 matching 8 bases. Germline CDR1 SGHTA, CDR2 FQGTGA. The CDR3 loop spans 13 amino acids. Trimming cost V 6 bases and J 7 bases; bases outside gene matches: 4.

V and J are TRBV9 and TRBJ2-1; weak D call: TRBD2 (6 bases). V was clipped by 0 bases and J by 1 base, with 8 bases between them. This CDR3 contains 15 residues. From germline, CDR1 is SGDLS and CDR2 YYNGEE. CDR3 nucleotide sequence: TGTGCCAGCAGCGTAGCTAGCGAGTCCTACAATGAGCAGTTCTTC. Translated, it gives CASSVASESYNEQFF.

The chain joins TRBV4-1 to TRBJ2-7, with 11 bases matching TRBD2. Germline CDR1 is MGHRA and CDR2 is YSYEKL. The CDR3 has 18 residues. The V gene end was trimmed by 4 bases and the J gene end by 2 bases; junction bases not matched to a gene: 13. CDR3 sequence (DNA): TGCGCCAGCAGCCCCCGACTAGCGGGGATAATAACTACCTACGAGCAGTACTTC. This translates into CASSPRLAGIITTYEQYF.

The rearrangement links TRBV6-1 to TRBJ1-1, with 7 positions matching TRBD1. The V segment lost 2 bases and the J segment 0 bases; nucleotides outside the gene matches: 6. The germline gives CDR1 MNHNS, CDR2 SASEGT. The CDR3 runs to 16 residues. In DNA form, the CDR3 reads TGTGCCAGCAGTGAATCGACAGGGAGAATGAACACTGAAGCTTTCTTT. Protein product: CASSESTGRMNTEAFF.

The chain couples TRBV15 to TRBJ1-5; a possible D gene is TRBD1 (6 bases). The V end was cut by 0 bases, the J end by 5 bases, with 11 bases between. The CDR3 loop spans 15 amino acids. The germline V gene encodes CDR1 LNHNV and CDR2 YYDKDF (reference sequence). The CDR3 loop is CATSRDWAGDQPQHF. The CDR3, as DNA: TGTGCCACCAGCAGAGATTGGGCAGGGGATCAGCCCCAGCATTTT.

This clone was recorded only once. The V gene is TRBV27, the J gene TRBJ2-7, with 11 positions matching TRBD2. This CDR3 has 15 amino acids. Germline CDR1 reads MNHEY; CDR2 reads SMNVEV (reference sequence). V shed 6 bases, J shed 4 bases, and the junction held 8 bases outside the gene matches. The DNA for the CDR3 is TGTGCCAGCAGACCCCCGGGACTAGCGGCATACGAGCAGTACTTC. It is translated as CASRPPGLAAYEQYF.

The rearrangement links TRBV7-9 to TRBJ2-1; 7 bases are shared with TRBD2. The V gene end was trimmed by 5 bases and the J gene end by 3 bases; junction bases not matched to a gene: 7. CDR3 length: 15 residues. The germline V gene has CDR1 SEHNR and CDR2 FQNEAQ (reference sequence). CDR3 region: CASSNPGTIYNEQFF. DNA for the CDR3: TGTGCCAGCAGCAACCCCGGGACTATCTACAATGAGCAGTTCTTC. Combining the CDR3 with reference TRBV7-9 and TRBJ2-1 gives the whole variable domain DTGVSQNPRHKITKRGQNVTFRCDPISEHNRLYWYRQTLGQGPEFLTYFQNEAQLEKSRLLSDRFSAERPKGSFSTLEIQRTEQGDSAMYLCASSNPGTIYNEQFFGPGTRLTVL.

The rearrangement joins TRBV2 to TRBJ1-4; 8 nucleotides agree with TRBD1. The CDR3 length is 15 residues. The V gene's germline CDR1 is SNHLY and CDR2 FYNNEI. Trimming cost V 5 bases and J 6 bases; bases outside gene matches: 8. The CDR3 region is CASSSSTGAYEKLFF. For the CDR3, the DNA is TGTGCCAGCAGTTCCTCGACAGGGGCTTATGAAAAACTGTTTTTT. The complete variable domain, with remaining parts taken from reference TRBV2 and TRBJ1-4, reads EPEVTQTPSHQVTQMGQEVILRCVPISNHLYFYWYRQILGQKVEFLVSFYNNEISEKSEIFDDQFSVERPDGSNFTLKIRSTKLEDSAMYFCASSSSTGAYEKLFFGSGTQLSVL.

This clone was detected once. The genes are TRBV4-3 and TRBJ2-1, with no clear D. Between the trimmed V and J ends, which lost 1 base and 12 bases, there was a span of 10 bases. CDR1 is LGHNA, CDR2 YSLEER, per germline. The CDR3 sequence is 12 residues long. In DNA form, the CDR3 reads TGCGCCAGCAGCCAAGCTACTGGCGCGCAGTTCTTC. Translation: CASSQATGAQFF.

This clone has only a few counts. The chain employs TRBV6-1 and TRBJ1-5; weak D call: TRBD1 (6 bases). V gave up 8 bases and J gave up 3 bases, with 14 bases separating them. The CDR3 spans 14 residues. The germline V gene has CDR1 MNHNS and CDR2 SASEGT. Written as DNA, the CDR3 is TGTGCCAGCGGCGACAGGCGGTTCAATCAGCCCCAGCATTTT. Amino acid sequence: CASGDRRFNQPQHF.

CDR3 region: CASSPRPPDQETQYF. The CDR3 DNA sequence: TGTGCCAGCTCACCAAGGCCCCCAGACCAAGAGACCCAGTACTTC. The rearrangement links TRBV18 to TRBJ2-5; D not certain. Between the trimmed V and J ends, which lost 2 bases and 0 bases, there was a span of 10 bases. The CDR3 extends over 15 amino acids. CDR1 is KGHSH and CDR2 is LQKENI in the germline V gene.